One T cell receptor (beta chain) is described in this entry. What it binds is not known. The data belong to a study of cytomegalovirus exposure and HLA in healthy donors. Study overall: Inside one of the first data releases sat 80 million to 95 million unique TCRs taken from HLA-typed donors. General study results and limits: In a later analysis, at a false discovery rate of 0.05, over 15,000 TCR beta sequences were associated with HLA alleles. Several of the most significant clusters appeared linked to common viral pathogens, based on a later analysis. Later on, a genetic analysis was performed. It linked a missense variant in DCLRE1C with V- and J-gene trimming of TCR beta.

Germline V CDR1 and CDR2: SGHTA, FQGNSA. This CDR3 has 14 residues. Trimming removed 4 bases from V and 6 bases from J; junction bases left unmatched: 4. Researchers ran the PCR with 60 Vbeta and 13 Jbeta primers. The assay was immunoSEQ multiplex PCR, and TCRdb's table has in-frame clones only and misses some. The repertoire includes about 99,000 clones, roughly 66% of them detected once, and roughly 3.3% sits in the top ten. The sequence was obtained from a woman aged 45-65 years in good health and CMV-seronegative. The sample consisted of PBMCs. The gene calls are TRBV7-2 and TRBJ2-3, with TRBD2 matching over 10 bases. The chain's CDR3 is CASSSLTSGDTQYF. DNA of the CDR3: TGTGCCAGCAGCTCTCTGACTAGCGGGGATACGCAGTATTTT.